A selection of T cell receptor beta chains follows, all from one sample in a study of HIV-infected patients and healthy controls. TCRdb reprocessed the 5' RACE reads with MiXCR, giving one entry per CDR3 protein. The table has 18,000 or so distinct CDR3 sequences, less than 15% seen once. Sequencing was performed on blood. The receptors were sampled from an adult in good health. The CDR3 runs from the conserved cysteine through the conserved F or W. A D gene is named only where the DNA matches it firmly. A row's size may be missing; if present it is once, few, many or a size class.

many,TRBV12-3/TRBV12-4,.,TRBJ2-2,TGTGCCAGCAGATATACTAGTGACGGGGAGCTGTTTTTT,CASRYTSDGELFF
many,TRBV20-1,.,TRBJ1-3,TGCAGTGCGGGAGGACTGGACTCTGGAAACACCATATATTTT,CSAGGLDSGNTIYF
medium-sized,TRBV4-2,.,TRBJ1-2,TGTGCCAGCAGCCCCCGCGGGGGGGACTATGGCTACACCTTC,CASSPRGGDYGYTF
many,TRBV29-1,TRBD1,TRBJ2-7,TGCAGCGTCCATTACCGGGACAGGGGCGGGGAGCAGTACTTC,CSVHYRDRGGEQYF
few,TRBV11-2,.,TRBJ2-7,TGTGCCAGCAGCTTAGCGGTCCTTTCCGAGCAGTACTTC,CASSLAVLSEQYF
medium-sized,TRBV6-6,.,TRBJ1-1,TGTGCCAGCACGGGCACCGTTGTTACTGAAGCTTTCTTT,CASTGTVVTEAFF
.,TRBV20-1,.,TRBJ2-5,TGCAGTGCTCCCCGGGCAGAGACCCAGTACTTC,CSAPRAETQYF
many,TRBV7-2,.,TRBJ1-2,TGTGCCAGCAGCTCACGCCTGTATGGCTACACCTTC,CASSSRLYGYTF
many,TRBV14,.,TRBJ1-3,TGTGCCAGCAGCCAACTACTCTCTGGAAACACCATATATTTT,CASSQLLSGNTIYF
many,TRBV28,.,TRBJ2-7,TGTGCCAGCAGTTTAAACCAAGGGCCCTACGAGCAGTACTTC,CASSLNQGPYEQYF
many,TRBV19,.,TRBJ2-5,TGTGCCAGTAGCAAGACTACAGGGAGCCTCCTGGAGACCCAGTACTTC,CASSKTTGSLLETQYF
.,TRBV6-6,.,TRBJ1-4,TGTGCCAGCAGCCCGGATCTTGTTGAAAAACTGTTTTTT,CASSPDLVEKLFF
many,TRBV6-6,.,TRBJ1-1,TGTGCCAGCCCACCGGGACCTCCGAACACTGAAGCTTTCTTT,CASPPGPPNTEAFF
many,TRBV7-2,TRBD2,TRBJ2-3,TGTGCCAGCAGCTTAGACCCAACTAGCGGGGGCCGGGTAGATACGCAGTATTTT,CASSLDPTSGGRVDTQYF
many,TRBV3-1,.,TRBJ2-5,TGTGCCAGCAGCGACAGGACCGAAGAGACCCAGTACTTC,CASSDRTEETQYF
.,TRBV20-1,.,TRBJ1-1,TGCAGGGGATGGGGGCAGAACACTGAAGCTTTCTTT,CRGWGQNTEAFF
many,TRBV9,.,TRBJ2-5,TGTGCCAGCAGCGTTCAGGGCTCAGAGACCCAGTACTTC,CASSVQGSETQYF
.,TRBV11-2,TRBD2,TRBJ2-6,TGTGCCAGCAGCCCCCTGGGGCGGGGGGTCTCTGGGGCCAACGTCCTGACTTTC,CASSPLGRGVSGANVLTF
many,TRBV20-1,TRBD2,TRBJ2-2,TGCAGTGCTAGCGTTTGGGCTAGCGGGGGGGGAAACACCGGGGAGCTGTTTTTT,CSASVWASGGGNTGELFF
medium-sized,TRBV9,.,TRBJ2-3,TGTGCCAGCAGCGCCGAGACCACAGATACGCAGTATTTT,CASSAETTDTQYF
many,TRBV5-1,TRBD1,TRBJ1-2,TGCGCCAGCAGCTTGGCCGGGACAGGGATACACTTC,CASSLAGTGIHF
few,TRBV5-4,.,TRBJ1-1,TGTGCCAGCAGCGGATGGGGGGCGGTCACTGAAGCTTTCTTT,CASSGWGAVTEAFF
.,TRBV4-3,TRBD2,TRBJ2-3,TGCGCCAGCAGCCAAGTTCTAGCGGGGGGCACAGATACGCAGTATTTT,CASSQVLAGGTDTQYF
medium-sized,TRBV5-1,.,TRBJ2-5,TGCGCCAGCAGCGACCACAGGGATGGAGAGACCCAGTACTTC,CASSDHRDGETQYF
many,TRBV12-3/TRBV12-4,.,TRBJ2-5,TGTGCCAGCAGCCCCCGTTCTGGGGAGACCCAGTACTTC,CASSPRSGETQYF
few,TRBV6-6,.,TRBJ2-5,TGTGCCAGCAGTTTGACGGAGACCCAGTACTTC,CASSLTETQYF
many,TRBV5-4,TRBD2,TRBJ2-5,TGTGCCAGCAGCTTGGGCGGTTCTAGCGGGGGGGCCCGGAAGACCCAGTACTTC,CASSLGGSSGGARKTQYF
.,TRBV6-1,.,TRBJ2-5,TGTGCGGTCCGAGGGACTGGTGGAGAGACCCAGTACTTC,CAVRGTGGETQYF
medium-sized,TRBV28,TRBD1,TRBJ1-2,TGTGCCAGCAGCGCACCGGGACAGGGCACATCTGGCTACACCTTC,CASSAPGQGTSGYTF
few,TRBV7-9,.,TRBJ1-6,TGTGCCAGCAGCGGAGGGATTAGCTCCTATAATTCACCCCTCCACTTT,CASSGGISSYNSPLHF
medium-sized,TRBV4-3,TRBD1,TRBJ1-5,TGCGCCAGCAGCCAAGAATTGCCGGGACAGGATAGCAATCAGCCCCAGCATTTT,CASSQELPGQDSNQPQHF
many,TRBV4-3,TRBD2,TRBJ2-7,TGCGCCAGCAGCCAAGATGTAGCTGGACTAGCGGACTACGAGCAGTACTTC,CASSQDVAGLADYEQYF
many,TRBV20-1,.,TRBJ2-7,TGCAGTGCACCCAACCGGGCCCACCGGGCGCAGTACTTC,CSAPNRAHRAQYF
many,TRBV7-6,.,TRBJ1-1,TGTGCCAGCAGCTACGCGGGAGGGAGAGACGCTTTCTTT,CASSYAGGRDAFF
.,TRBV20-1,.,TRBJ1-5,TGCAGTGCTAGAGGGCAGCGCAATCAGCCCCAGCATTTT,CSARGQRNQPQHF
many,TRBV2,.,TRBJ1-4,TGTGCCAGCAGTGAAGCGCAGGCCGGGGACGGAAAACTGTTTTTT,CASSEAQAGDGKLFF
many,TRBV25-1,.,TRBJ1-1,TGTGCCAGCAGTGCCTTGACAGCGAACACTGAAGCTTTCTTT,CASSALTANTEAFF
medium-sized,TRBV7-3,.,TRBJ1-1,TGTGCCAGCAGCAAAGGAGTGAACACTGAAGCTTTCTTT,CASSKGVNTEAFF
many,TRBV7-2,TRBD1,TRBJ2-3,TGTGCCAGCAGCTTAGCGGGGACAGATACCACAGATACGCAGTATTTT,CASSLAGTDTTDTQYF
many,TRBV5-1,TRBD2,TRBJ2-7,TGCGCCAGGGGCGGGGGGCACTCCTACGAGCAGTACTTC,CARGGGHSYEQYF
many,TRBV6-2/TRBV6-3,.,TRBJ2-3,TGTGCCAGCAGCCAAAGATCGGATACGCAGTATTTT,CASSQRSDTQYF
many,TRBV25-1,.,TRBJ1-1,TGTGCCAGCAGTGACTCTCTCGTTGGGACTGAAGCTTTCTTT,CASSDSLVGTEAFF
medium-sized,TRBV5-1,TRBD1,TRBJ1-2,TGCGCCAGCAGCTTCGTGGCGGACAGGGTCTATGGCTACACCTTC,CASSFVADRVYGYTF
many,TRBV3-1,.,TRBJ1-5,TGTGCCAGCAGCCAAGAGGGGAGGCCCCAGCATTTT,CASSQEGRPQHF
.,TRBV7-2,.,TRBJ2-1,TGTGCCAGCAGCTTTCCAGGGCGCGAGCAGTTCTTC,CASSFPGREQFF
.,TRBV19,.,TRBJ1-5,TGTGCCAGTAGTACGCAGCGGGGTCAGCCCCAGCATTTT,CASSTQRGQPQHF
.,TRBV5-1,.,TRBJ2-2,TGCGCCAGCAGCTTGGGCGCACGATGGAACACCGGGGAGCTGTTTTTT,CASSLGARWNTGELFF
many,TRBV12-3/TRBV12-4,TRBD1,TRBJ1-1,TGTGCCAGCAGCCCGACAGGGGTTGCCACTGAAGCTTTCTTT,CASSPTGVATEAFF